The rows below give T cell receptor beta chains drawn from one sample of a study of T cell repertoires in cytomegalovirus infection. Each CDR3 protein gets one entry after TCRdb re-called the reads with MiXCR. The table includes around 450,000 distinct CDR3 sequences, approximately 32% detected once. The sample taken for sequencing was PBMCs. These receptors all come from a human donor in good health (CMV status not recorded). Some clones in this sample may be carry-over from other donors' samples. CDR3s include the opening cysteine and the closing phenylalanine or tryptophan. The D gene is left open where the match is weak. Some rows have no size entry. The others give once, few or many, or a class for an expanded clone.

D gene: TRBD1; clone size: NA; J gene: TRBJ2-2; V gene: TRBV11-2; CDR3 protein: CASSSWTGDTGELFF; CDR3 DNA: TGTGCCAGCAGCTCCTGGACAGGAGACACCGGGGAGCTGTTTTTT
D gene: NA; clone size: NA; J gene: TRBJ2-1; V gene: TRBV5-1; CDR3 protein: CASSLVQDPGHEQFF; CDR3 DNA: TGCGCCAGCAGCTTGGTTCAGGATCCCGGCCATGAGCAGTTCTTC
D gene: NA; clone size: many; J gene: TRBJ1-2; V gene: TRBV7-2; CDR3 protein: CASSFYGRGYTF; CDR3 DNA: TGTGCCAGCAGCTTCTACGGCCGTGGCTACACCTTC
D gene: TRBD1; clone size: NA; J gene: TRBJ1-1; V gene: TRBV6-2/TRBV6-3; CDR3 protein: CASSKRTGLKGAEAFF; CDR3 DNA: TGTGCCAGCAGTAAAAGGACAGGACTAAAAGGAGCTGAAGCTTTCTTT
D gene: NA; clone size: once; J gene: TRBJ2-5; V gene: TRBV20-1; CDR3 protein: CSAREGEVWETQYF; CDR3 DNA: TGCAGTGCTCGCGAAGGGGAGGTTTGGGAGACCCAGTACTTC
D gene: NA; clone size: NA; J gene: TRBJ1-2; V gene: TRBV7-8; CDR3 protein: CASSFSDRLYGYTF; CDR3 DNA: TGTGCCAGCAGCTTTTCCGACAGGCTGTATGGCTACACCTTC
D gene: TRBD1; clone size: many; J gene: TRBJ1-2; V gene: TRBV28; CDR3 protein: CASTPTGQPNYGYTF; CDR3 DNA: TGTGCCAGCACTCCCACGGGACAGCCTAACTATGGCTACACCTTC
D gene: TRBD1; clone size: few; J gene: TRBJ1-2; V gene: TRBV6-5; CDR3 protein: CASSYSPPGQGNRYTF; CDR3 DNA: TGTGCCAGCAGTTACTCCCCTCCGGGACAGGGGAATCGCTACACCTTC
D gene: NA; clone size: few; J gene: TRBJ1-6; V gene: TRBV6-6; CDR3 protein: CASSYGSGTNSPLHF; CDR3 DNA: TGTGCCAGCAGTTACGGTTCAGGGACTAATTCACCCCTCCACTTT
D gene: NA; clone size: NA; J gene: TRBJ2-5; V gene: TRBV6-6; CDR3 protein: CASTLDKYQETQYF; CDR3 DNA: TGTGCCAGCACCCTTGACAAGTACCAAGAGACCCAGTACTTC
D gene: TRBD1; clone size: many; J gene: TRBJ1-6; V gene: TRBV7-2; CDR3 protein: CASSLDWTGDSPLHF; CDR3 DNA: TGTGCCAGCAGCTTAGACTGGACAGGGGATTCACCCCTCCACTTT